The clone carrying this T cell receptor (beta chain) was recorded once. In the study's own analysis: Estimation of nucleated cell counts was performed using reference gene primer amplification. The protocol was immunoSEQ multiplex PCR, while the TCRdb copy is restricted to in-frame clones and leaves out a portion. The V and J calls and clone size come from that table; D and trimming were worked out from the DNA. The table shows over 85,000 clones, with roughly 92% occurring only once. These data belong to a study of blood T cell repertoires in COVID-19. Seattle participants joined during active infection and were tracked over time. The germline V gene has CDR1 SGHTA and CDR2 FQGTGA. V trimming: 1 base; J trimming: 0 bases; junction bases outside the gene matches: 8. There are 19 residues in the CDR3.

The gene calls are TRBV7-3 and TRBJ2-2, with 10 bases that match TRBD1. The receptor was isolated from a woman aged 45-65 years with COVID-19, enrolled during active disease. Sequencing was performed on peripheral blood. CDR3: CASSLSVTGGRANTGELFF. The CDR3 bases are TGTGCCAGCAGCTTAAGCGTGACAGGGGGCAGAGCGAACACCGGGGAGCTGTTTTTT. The full variable domain, its missing parts supplied by reference TRBV7-3 and TRBJ2-2, is GAGVSQTPSNKVTEKGKYVELRCDPISGHTALYWYRQSLGQGPEFLIYFQGTGAADDSGLPNDRFFAVRPEGSVSTLKIQRTERGDSAVYLCASSLSVTGGRANTGELFFGEGSRLTVL.